The 18 T cell receptor beta chains below come from one sample, sequenced in a study of blood T cell repertoires in COVID-19 (dated by TCRdb to about 2020). The library was prepared using the immunoSEQ multiplex PCR assay. This immuneACCESS table, as held by TCRdb, lists in-frame sequences with V and J called but not all clones. Of the missing ones, under half trace to an unresolved V gene in checked studies; the others have no known cause. For this sample the table gives around 62,000 clones, of which approximately 87% were detected only once. The ten largest clones capture 3.5% to 5% of the sample. Sequenced input: peripheral blood. These TCRs come from a human donor in a cohort sampled during active COVID-19.

V is TRBV7-6 and J is TRBJ1-4; tentative D call: TRBD1 (5 bases). V was trimmed by 5 bases and J by 3 bases, leaving 13 bases between them. The CDR3 runs 15 residues. Germline-derived CDR1 and CDR2 are SGHVS and FNYEAQ. The CDR3 region has the DNA TGTGCCAGCAGCCCATCGGGGGGTCCTAATGAAAAACTGTTTTTT. Its protein product is CASSPSGGPNEKLFF.

Notes on this clone: The same CDR3 can be traced to other DNA sequences in this sample. The chain is built from TRBV9 and TRBJ2-1; D possibly corresponds to TRBD1 (5 bases). V lost 0 bases, J lost 0 bases, and 7 bases lay in between. The CDR3 runs to 15 residues. Germline CDR1 SGDLS, CDR2 YYNGEE. The CDR3 bases are TGTGCCAGCAGCGTAGGGCAGGGCTCCTACAATGAGCAGTTCTTC. Its protein is CASSVGQGSYNEQFF.

CDR3: CASSPGFYNEQFF. DNA of the CDR3: TGTGCCAGTAGTCCAGGGTTCTACAATGAGCAGTTCTTC. V and J are TRBV19 and TRBJ2-1; the D gene is possibly TRBD1 (5 bases). This CDR3 is 13 amino acids long. Germline assignment: CDR1 LNHDA and CDR2 SQIVND (reference sequence). The V end was cut by 5 bases, the J end by 3 bases, with 8 bases between.

The CDR3 coding sequence is TGTGCCAGCAGTGAAGGCGCAAAATTAAATTCACCCCTCCACTTT. Its translation is CASSEGAKLNSPLHF. V and J are TRBV2 and TRBJ1-6; D unresolved. The CDR3 loop spans 15 amino acids. Looked up from germline, CDR1 is SNHLY and CDR2 is FYNNEI. Trimming removed 1 base from V and 7 bases from J, with 11 bases in between.

This clone appeared once. The chain couples TRBV5-6 to TRBJ1-1; D is unresolved. Germline assignment: CDR1 SGHDT and CDR2 YYEEEE. V shed 0 bases and J shed 6 bases, with 12 bases lying between them. This CDR3 has 14 amino acids. The CDR3 DNA follows: TGTGCCAGCAGCTTGGTTGCGGCCAAGGCTGAAGCTTTCTTT. Translation gives CASSLVAAKAEAFF.

This clone has only one observation. The rearrangement links TRBV5-1 to TRBJ2-3, with D possibly being TRBD2 (6 bases). The germline V gene has CDR1 SGHRS and CDR2 YFSETQ. The ends were cut back, 4 bases at V and 3 bases at J, with 18 bases in the middle. The length of the CDR3 is 16 residues. DNA for the CDR3: TGCGCCAGCAGCACCGGAGGGAGGAGTTATACAGATACGCAGTATTTT. Encoded protein: CASSTGGRSYTDTQYF.

In DNA, the CDR3 is TGCGCCAGCAGCCATCGAAGGGGGCAGGAGCAGTTCTTC. Protein product: CASSHRRGQEQFF. The chain combines TRBV4-3 with TRBJ2-1; 7 bases match TRBD1. Germline CDR1 reads LGHNA; CDR2 reads YSLEER. The trim removed 3 bases at V and 10 bases at J, leaving 6 bases unmatched. The CDR3 has 13 amino acids.

The chain combines TRBV5-6 with TRBJ2-7; D ambiguous. Between the trimmed V and J ends, which lost 5 bases and 2 bases, there was a span of 17 bases. CDR3 size: 15 residues. The germline CDR1 and CDR2 sequences are SGHDT and YYEEEE. The CDR3 nucleotides are TGTGCCAGCAGGACGACTGTCATGCCGGCCTACGAGCAGTACTTC. Translation gives CASRTTVMPAYEQYF.

This clone was picked up one time. This rearrangement joins TRBV10-3 to TRBJ1-1; D is ambiguous. The CDR3 spans 15 residues. V was shortened by 1 base and J by 0 bases, with 9 bases between the two germline ends. CDR1 is ENHRY, CDR2 SYGVKD, per germline. CDR3 sequence: CAISEFMAMNTEAFF. Here the CDR3 DNA reads TGTGCCATCAGTGAGTTTATGGCCATGAACACTGAAGCTTTCTTT.

The chain has TRBV3-1 (or the pseudogene TRBV3-2) and TRBJ2-5; 7 bases map to TRBD2. Germline V gives CDR1 LGHDT, CDR2 YNNKEL (reference sequence). CDR3 size: 16 residues. V lost 1 base and J lost 6; bases outside the gene matches: 11. The CDR3 here is CASSQVPAGRVKTQYF. The DNA for the CDR3 is TGTGCCAGCAGCCAAGTGCCAGCGGGGCGCGTGAAGACCCAGTACTTC.

This clone was recorded only once. The chain joins TRBV13 to TRBJ1-2; a possible D gene is TRBD1 (5 bases). Trimming took 1 base from V and 3 from J, leaving 6 bases between them. The germline V gene encodes CDR1 PRHDT and CDR2 FYEKMQ (reference sequence). This CDR3 has 13 residues. The CDR3: CASSLVTDYGYTF. The CDR3 coding sequence is TGTGCCAGCAGCTTAGTGACAGACTATGGCTACACCTTC. The full variable domain, completed using reference TRBV13 and TRBJ1-2, is AAGVIQSPRHLIKEKRETATLKCYPIPRHDTVYWYQQGPGQDPQFLISFYEKMQSDKGSIPDRFSAQQFSDYHSELNMSSLELGDSALYFCASSLVTDYGYTFGSGTRLTVV.

The rearrangement joins TRBV11-2 to TRBJ2-7; D is perhaps TRBD2 (6 bases). This CDR3 contains 13 residues. The germline CDR1 and CDR2 sequences are SGHAT and FQNNGV. With 5 bases removed from V and 3 bases from J, the gap between germline ends came to 11 bases. The CDR3 reads CASSPGTRYEQYF. CDR3 DNA: TGTGCCAGCAGCCCTGGGACTCGCTACGAGCAGTACTTC. The full variable domain, with the rest looked up from reference TRBV11-2 and TRBJ2-7, is EAGVAQSPRYKIIEKRQSVAFWCNPISGHATLYWYQQILGQGPKLLIQFQNNGVVDDSQLPKDRFSAERLKGVDSTLKIQPAKLEDSAVYLCASSPGTRYEQYFGPGTRLTVT.

The J gene is TRBJ2-6, the V gene TRBV29-1; D is possibly TRBD1 (5 bases). CDR1 SQVTM and CDR2 ANQGSEA come from the germline V gene. Between the trimmed V and J ends, which lost 5 bases and 4 bases, there was a span of 12 bases. This CDR3 has 14 amino acids. The CDR3, as DNA: TGCAGCGTTCTGGCAGGGCCCGGGGCCAACGTCCTGACTTTC. Amino acids: CSVLAGPGANVLTF.

This sequence joins TRBV28 and TRBJ2-7, with 13 bases lining up with TRBD2. V gave up 7 bases and J gave up 6 bases; unmatched junction bases: 6. CDR3 length: 14 amino acids. Germline CDR1 is MDHEN and CDR2 is SYDVKM. The CDR3 DNA reads as TGTGCCAGCAACGCGGGACTAGCGGGAACCGAGCAGTACTTC. Its translation: CASNAGLAGTEQYF.

The rearrangement links TRBV11-3 to TRBJ1-1, with a possible D match to TRBD1 (6 bases). Trimming left V 3 bases short and J 5 bases short, with 10 bases between. The CDR3 contains 13 residues. Germline-derived CDR1 and CDR2 are SGHNT and YENEEA. CDR3 bases: TGTGCCAGCAGCTTGGGGGGGCGGACTGAAGCTTTCTTT. The encoded protein is CASSLGGRTEAFF.

This chain uses TRBV19 with TRBJ1-1; no definite D call. CDR1 and CDR2 (germline): LNHDA, SQIVND (reference sequence). This CDR3 contains 14 residues. V gave up 4 bases and J gave up 4 bases, with 13 bases separating them. CDR3 in amino acids: CASSSSRFGTEAFF. The CDR3 DNA reads TGTGCCAGTAGTAGCTCGCGGTTCGGCACTGAAGCTTTCTTT.

The chain carries TRBV9 and TRBJ1-4, with 7 nucleotides matching TRBD1. The CDR3 totals 16 residues. Germline V gene lookup returns CDR1 SGDLS and CDR2 YYNGEE. V shed 1 base, J shed 4 bases, and the junction held 7 bases outside the gene matches. The CDR3 DNA reads TGTGCCAGCAGCGTACATCCGGGACAGATTAATGAAAAACTGTTTTTT. This codes for CASSVHPGQINEKLFF.

The genes are TRBV12-5 and TRBJ1-1; D call uncertain. The CDR3 length is 14 residues. Germline CDR1 is LGHNT and CDR2 is FRNRAP. V was pared by 2 bases and J by 1 base, with 8 bases between. The CDR3 region has the DNA TGTGCTAGTGGTTTGAACACAAAGAACACTGAAGCTTTCTTT. Encoded protein: CASGLNTKNTEAFF. The variable domain in full, completed from reference TRBV12-5 and TRBJ1-1, reads DARVTQTPRHKVTEMGQEVTMRCQPILGHNTVFWYRQTMMQGLELLAYFRNRAPLDDSGMPKDRFSAEMPDATLATLKIQPSEPRDSAVYFCASGLNTKNTEAFFGQGTRLTVV.